This T cell receptor beta chain originates from a study of T cell clonality in common variable immunodeficiency. Study findings and constraints: In common variable immunodeficiency, TCR beta chains reportedly carried fewer deletions and N-nucleotide insertions. The cause of increased CVID clonality remains unclear without subpopulation sequencing.

Ten or more counts support this clone. Its target is not known. The observed sequence ends 3 residues before the CDR3 terminus, with the missing tail filled in from the germline J gene. Measured with immunoSEQ multiplex PCR; TCRdb has only the in-frame clones, and not every one. The sample presents 30,000 to 35,000 clones, none singletons. CDR1 is LNHDA and CDR2 is SQIVND in the germline V gene (reference sequence). Germline trimming cut 3 bases from V and 6 bases from J; bases unmatched to any gene: 5. CDR3 size: 13 residues. The chain has TRBV19 and TRBJ2-7; 7 bases line up with TRBD1. The sequence was obtained from a human donor with common variable immunodeficiency. Sequenced input: peripheral blood mononuclear cells. CDR3 bases read: TGTGCCAGTAGTATTTCTCCAGGGGGCGAG. This sequence encodes CASSISPGGE. The whole CDR3 sequence is CASSISPGGEQYF.